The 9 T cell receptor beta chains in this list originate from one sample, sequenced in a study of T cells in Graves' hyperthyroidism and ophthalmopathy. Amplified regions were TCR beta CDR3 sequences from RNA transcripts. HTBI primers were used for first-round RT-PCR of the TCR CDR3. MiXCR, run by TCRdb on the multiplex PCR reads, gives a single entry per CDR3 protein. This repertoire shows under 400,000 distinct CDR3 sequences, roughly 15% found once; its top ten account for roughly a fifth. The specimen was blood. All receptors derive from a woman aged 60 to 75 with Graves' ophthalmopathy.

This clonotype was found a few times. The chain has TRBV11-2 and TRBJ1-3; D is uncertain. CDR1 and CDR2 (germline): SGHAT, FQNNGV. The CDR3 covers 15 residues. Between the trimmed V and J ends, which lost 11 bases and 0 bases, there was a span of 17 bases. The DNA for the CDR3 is TGTGCCTCCCTGCGGCAACTAGCCTCTGGAAACACCATATATTTT. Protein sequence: CASLRQLASGNTIYF.

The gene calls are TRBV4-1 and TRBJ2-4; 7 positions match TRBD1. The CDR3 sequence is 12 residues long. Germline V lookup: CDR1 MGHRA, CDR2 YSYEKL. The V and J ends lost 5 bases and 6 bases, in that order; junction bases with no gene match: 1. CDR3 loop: CASSWDRNIQYF. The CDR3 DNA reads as TGCGCCAGCAGCTGGGACAGAAACATTCAGTACTTC.

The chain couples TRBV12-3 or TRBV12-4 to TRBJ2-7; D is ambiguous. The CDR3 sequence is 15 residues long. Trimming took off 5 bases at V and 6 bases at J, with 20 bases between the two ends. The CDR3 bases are TGTGCCAGCAGTGGGGTGGGGATAACCCTCGGCGAGCAGTACTTC. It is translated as CASSGVGITLGEQYF.

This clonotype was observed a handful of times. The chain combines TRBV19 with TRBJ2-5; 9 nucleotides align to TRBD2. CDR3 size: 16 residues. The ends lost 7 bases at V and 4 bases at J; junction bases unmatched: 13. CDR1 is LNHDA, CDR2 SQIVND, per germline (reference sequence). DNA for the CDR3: TGTGCCAGTACCCGTAGCGGGAGACTTCGGGGAGAGACCCAGTACTTC. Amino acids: CASTRSGRLRGETQYF.

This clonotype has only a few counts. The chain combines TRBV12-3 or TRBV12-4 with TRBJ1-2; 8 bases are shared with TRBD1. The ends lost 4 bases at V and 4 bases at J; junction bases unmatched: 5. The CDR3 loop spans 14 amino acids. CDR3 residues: CASSWEGTGYGYTF. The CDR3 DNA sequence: TGTGCCAGCAGTTGGGAGGGGACAGGCTATGGCTACACCTTC.

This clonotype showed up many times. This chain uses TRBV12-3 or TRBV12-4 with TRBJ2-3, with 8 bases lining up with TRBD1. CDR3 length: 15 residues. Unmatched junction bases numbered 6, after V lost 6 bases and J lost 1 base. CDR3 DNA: TGTGCCAGCAGGCCGACAGGGGTCGGCACAGATACGCAGTATTTT. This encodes CASRPTGVGTDTQYF.

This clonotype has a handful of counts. The chain's CDR3 is CASSLLAVITGELFF. As DNA, the CDR3 is TGTGCCAGCAGCTTACTAGCGGTGATCACCGGGGAGCTGTTTTTT. The chain carries TRBV5-8 and TRBJ2-2; TRBD2 agrees at 8 bases. V gave up 2 bases and J gave up 4 bases; unmatched junction bases: 4. Germline values: CDR1 SGHTS, CDR2 YDEGEE. This CDR3 spans 15 amino acids.

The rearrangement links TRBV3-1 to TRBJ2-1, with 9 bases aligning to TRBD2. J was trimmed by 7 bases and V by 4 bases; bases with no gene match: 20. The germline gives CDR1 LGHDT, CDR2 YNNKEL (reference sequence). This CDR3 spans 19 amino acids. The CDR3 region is CASSLWGGRASSRINEQFF. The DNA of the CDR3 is TGTGCCAGCAGCCTCTGGGGCGGGAGGGCCTCATCTCGAATAAATGAGCAGTTCTTC.

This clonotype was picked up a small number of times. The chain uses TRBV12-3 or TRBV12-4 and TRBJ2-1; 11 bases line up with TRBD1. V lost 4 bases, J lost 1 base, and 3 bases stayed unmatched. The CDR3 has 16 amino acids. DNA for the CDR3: TGTGCCAGCAGTTGGGGGACAGGGGGGTCCTACAATGAGCAGTTCTTC. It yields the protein CASSWGTGGSYNEQFF.